These T cell receptor beta chains were read from a single sample in a study of blood T cell repertoires in COVID-19. This table comes from immunoSEQ multiplex PCR, and its TCRdb copy is limited to in-frame clones, with some not included. The sample yields 60,000 to 90,000 clones, more than 75% seen once. The sequencing sample was made of peripheral blood. Receptor source: a man aged 60 to 75 with COVID-19, enrolled during active disease. The CDR3 runs from the conserved cysteine through the conserved F or W. Fields, in order: V gene, J gene, CDR3 protein.

V gene: TRBV5-1
J gene: TRBJ2-2
CDR3 protein: CASSSRTSERAGELFF

V gene: TRBV28
J gene: TRBJ1-1
CDR3 protein: CASRILGLNTEAFF

V gene: TRBV28
J gene: TRBJ2-1
CDR3 protein: CASSLVGAREQFF

V gene: TRBV20-1
J gene: TRBJ2-7
CDR3 protein: CSAGTGSEQYF

V gene: TRBV10-2
J gene: TRBJ1-1
CDR3 protein: CASSPGQGAGTEAFF

V gene: TRBV2
J gene: TRBJ2-1
CDR3 protein: CASSESGGQFF

V gene: TRBV6-1
J gene: TRBJ2-7
CDR3 protein: CASSDRTSGSGEQYF

V gene: TRBV14
J gene: TRBJ2-5
CDR3 protein: CASSHNRWGAQETQYF

V gene: TRBV6-5
J gene: TRBJ2-7
CDR3 protein: CASSYSHLGSYEQYF

V gene: TRBV19
J gene: TRBJ2-5
CDR3 protein: CASSNDIQETQYF

V gene: TRBV5-1
J gene: TRBJ2-1
CDR3 protein: CASSLVGPGEQFF

V gene: TRBV29-1
J gene: TRBJ1-2
CDR3 protein: CSVGIIYYGYTF

V gene: TRBV18
J gene: TRBJ2-5
CDR3 protein: CASSRESAMAQYF

V gene: TRBV5-1
J gene: TRBJ1-2
CDR3 protein: CASSLDRGFGYTF

V gene: TRBV19
J gene: TRBJ1-2
CDR3 protein: CASSMNGDFDYTF

V gene: TRBV6-5
J gene: TRBJ1-4
CDR3 protein: CASRPRTDNEKLFF

V gene: TRBV6-4
J gene: TRBJ2-2
CDR3 protein: CASSDYRLAGGSNTGELFF

V gene: TRBV30
J gene: TRBJ2-3
CDR3 protein: CAWSGRGADTQYF

V gene: TRBV25-1
J gene: TRBJ1-1
CDR3 protein: CASSEYRQPNTEAFF

V gene: TRBV25-1
J gene: TRBJ2-7
CDR3 protein: CASSPLTSGGTYEQYF

V gene: TRBV7-3
J gene: TRBJ2-2
CDR3 protein: CASSISGTSGSLGTGELFF

V gene: TRBV7-9
J gene: TRBJ2-1
CDR3 protein: CASTESDSYNEQFF

V gene: TRBV30
J gene: TRBJ2-3
CDR3 protein: CAWSGGVGGDTQYF

V gene: TRBV27
J gene: TRBJ1-6
CDR3 protein: CASSSITGGSSPLHF

V gene: TRBV10-1
J gene: TRBJ1-6
CDR3 protein: CASSSDSSYNSPLHF

V gene: TRBV15
J gene: TRBJ1-6
CDR3 protein: CATSSGTVNSPLHF

V gene: TRBV2
J gene: TRBJ2-2
CDR3 protein: CASSVRLAGDAGELFF

V gene: TRBV5-6
J gene: TRBJ1-3
CDR3 protein: CASSLALGNTIYF

V gene: TRBV5-4
J gene: TRBJ2-3
CDR3 protein: CASSFGGGLVAQYF

V gene: TRBV30
J gene: TRBJ2-3
CDR3 protein: CAWRTGLGPDTQYF

V gene: TRBV5-1
J gene: TRBJ1-1
CDR3 protein: CASSLVEGMNTEAFF

V gene: TRBV7-2
J gene: TRBJ2-1
CDR3 protein: CASSRRGGGYNEQFF

V gene: TRBV6-1
J gene: TRBJ1-2
CDR3 protein: CASSDGGSDYGYTF

V gene: TRBV28
J gene: TRBJ2-2
CDR3 protein: CASVSADYTGELFF

V gene: TRBV5-1
J gene: TRBJ1-3
CDR3 protein: CASSSGANSGNTIYF

V gene: TRBV30
J gene: TRBJ1-6
CDR3 protein: CAWSVTGFFNSPLHF

V gene: TRBV18
J gene: TRBJ1-3
CDR3 protein: CASSPPMGGVFAGNTIYF

V gene: TRBV5-1
J gene: TRBJ1-2
CDR3 protein: CASSLGQENYGYTF

V gene: TRBV27
J gene: TRBJ1-3
CDR3 protein: CASSLTGSGNTIYF

V gene: TRBV28
J gene: TRBJ1-2
CDR3 protein: CASSLKRVGYTF

V gene: TRBV7-3
J gene: TRBJ2-2
CDR3 protein: CASSSTTRPGELFF

V gene: TRBV6-5
J gene: TRBJ1-4
CDR3 protein: CASSYPGASGEKLFF

V gene: TRBV6-4
J gene: TRBJ2-7
CDR3 protein: CAIWTGPYEQYF

V gene: TRBV30
J gene: TRBJ1-2
CDR3 protein: CAWSELGQGNYGYTF

V gene: TRBV19
J gene: TRBJ1-3
CDR3 protein: CASRDRAGNTIYF

V gene: TRBV19
J gene: TRBJ1-5
CDR3 protein: CASTQDLSNQPQHF

V gene: TRBV10-3
J gene: TRBJ2-6
CDR3 protein: CAIKGDSSGANVLTF

V gene: TRBV12-3/TRBV12-4
J gene: TRBJ1-1
CDR3 protein: CASTTRAGAEAFF

V gene: TRBV6-5
J gene: TRBJ1-2
CDR3 protein: CASSLSGNDGYTF

V gene: TRBV27
J gene: TRBJ2-6
CDR3 protein: CASSFLSSGANVLTF

V gene: TRBV19
J gene: TRBJ1-5
CDR3 protein: CASSITPTGLSNQSQHF

V gene: TRBV3-1/TRBV3-2
J gene: TRBJ2-1
CDR3 protein: CASSQVLAGGPSSNEQFF